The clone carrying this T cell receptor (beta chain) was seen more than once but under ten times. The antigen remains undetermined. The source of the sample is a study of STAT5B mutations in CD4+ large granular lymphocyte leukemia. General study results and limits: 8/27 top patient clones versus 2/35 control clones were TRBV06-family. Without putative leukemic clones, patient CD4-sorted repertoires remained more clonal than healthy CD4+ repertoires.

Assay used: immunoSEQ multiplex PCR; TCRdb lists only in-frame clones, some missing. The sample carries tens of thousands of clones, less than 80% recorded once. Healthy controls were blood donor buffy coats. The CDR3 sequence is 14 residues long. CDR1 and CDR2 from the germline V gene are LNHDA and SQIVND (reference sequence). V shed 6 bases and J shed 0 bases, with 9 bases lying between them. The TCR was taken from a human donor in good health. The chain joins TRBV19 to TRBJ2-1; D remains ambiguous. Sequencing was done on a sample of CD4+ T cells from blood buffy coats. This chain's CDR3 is CASRQASSYNEQFF. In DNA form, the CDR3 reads TGTGCCAGTAGGCAGGCGAGCTCCTACAATGAGCAGTTCTTC.